This T cell receptor (beta chain) was found in a study of T-cell memory formation after mild COVID-19. Study context: There were largely donor-specific TCR clusters. Study-level points and caveats: There were some responding clones in pre-infection memory, which suggested that cross-reactive memory had joined.

The CDR3 loop spans 14 amino acids. Germline assignment: CDR1 SQVTM and CDR2 ANQGSEA. V was clipped by 5 bases and J by 0 bases, with 10 bases between them. TCRalpha and TCRbeta libraries used 5'RACE with constant-segment primers and UMIs. TCRdb itself ran the 5' RACE reads through MiXCR, one entry per CDR3 protein. The table shows some 440,000 distinct CDR3 sequences, with 25% occurring only once. A note on this clonotype: The antigen is undetermined.

This chain joins TRBV29-1 and TRBJ2-2; tentatively, D is TRBD1 (6 bases). Sequenced input: PBMCs or a T cell subset sorted from them (not recorded which). This TCR was sampled from an adult woman who had mild COVID-19 (a few samples of this study predate the infection). Cell type and time point are not known. CDR3 residues: CSVTRGSNTGELFF. CDR3 nucleotides: TGCAGCGTTACCAGGGGATCGAACACCGGGGAGCTGTTTTTT.